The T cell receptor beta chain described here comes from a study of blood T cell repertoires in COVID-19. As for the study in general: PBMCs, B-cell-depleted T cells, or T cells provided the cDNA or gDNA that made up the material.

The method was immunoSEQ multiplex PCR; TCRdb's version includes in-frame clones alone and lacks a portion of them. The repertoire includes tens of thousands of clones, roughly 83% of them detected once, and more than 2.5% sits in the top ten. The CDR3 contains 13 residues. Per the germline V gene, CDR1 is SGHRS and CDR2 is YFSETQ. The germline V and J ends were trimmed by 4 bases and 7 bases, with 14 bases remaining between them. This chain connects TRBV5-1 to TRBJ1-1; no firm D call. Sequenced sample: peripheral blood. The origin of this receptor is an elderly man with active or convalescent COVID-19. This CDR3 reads CASSVDGIFEAFF. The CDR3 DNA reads TGCGCCAGCAGCGTCGACGGGATCTTTGAAGCTTTCTTT.